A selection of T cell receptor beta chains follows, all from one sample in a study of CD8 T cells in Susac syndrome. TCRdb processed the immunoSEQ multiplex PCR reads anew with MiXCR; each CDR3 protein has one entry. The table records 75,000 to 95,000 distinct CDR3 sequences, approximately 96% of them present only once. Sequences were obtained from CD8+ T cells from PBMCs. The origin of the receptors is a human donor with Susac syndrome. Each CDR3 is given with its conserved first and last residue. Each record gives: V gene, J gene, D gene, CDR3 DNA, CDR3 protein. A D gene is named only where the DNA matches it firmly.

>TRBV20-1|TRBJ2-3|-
TGCAGTGCCAATGGACAGACTTTCACAGATACGCAGTATTTT
CSANGQTFTDTQYF
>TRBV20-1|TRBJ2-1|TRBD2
TGCAGTGCTAGAGATGGGACTAGTGACGCTTACAATGAGCAGTTCTTC
CSARDGTSDAYNEQFF
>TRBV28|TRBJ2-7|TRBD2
TGTGCCAGCAGCCTATCACTAGCGGGGCAAGGCGAGCAGTACTTC
CASSLSLAGQGEQYF
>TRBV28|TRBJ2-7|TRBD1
TGTGCCAGCAGTTTATGGGGACAGGGAACCTACGAGCAGTACTTC
CASSLWGQGTYEQYF
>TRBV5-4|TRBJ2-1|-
TGTGCCAGCAGCTTGGAACCCTACAATGAGCAGTTCTTC
CASSLEPYNEQFF
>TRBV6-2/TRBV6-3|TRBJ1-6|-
TGTGCCAGCAGTACCCAGCCGGGACTCGGAAAACCCCTCCACTTT
CASSTQPGLGKPLHF
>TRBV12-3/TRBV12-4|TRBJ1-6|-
TGTGCCAGCACGAAGGGGCGGGGCAATCATTCACCCCTCCACTTT
CASTKGRGNHSPLHF
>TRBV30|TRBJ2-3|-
TGTGCCTGGAGCGCCAAGGTGGTGCAGTATTTT
CAWSAKVVQYF
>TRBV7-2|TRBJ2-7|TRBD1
TGTGCCAGCAGCGTACCGACAGGGTCGAACTACGAGCAGTACTTC
CASSVPTGSNYEQYF
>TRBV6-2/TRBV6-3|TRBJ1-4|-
TGTGCCAGCAGTCCGCCGGGGAACTCAGGCGCAACTAATGAAAAACTGTTTTTT
CASSPPGNSGATNEKLFF
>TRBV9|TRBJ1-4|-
TGTGCCAGCAGCCCCCAACTGGTTGGGGGGGAAAAACTGTTTTTT
CASSPQLVGGEKLFF
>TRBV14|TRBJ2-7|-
TGTGCCAGCAGCCAAGATCATGGCAGCACCTACGAGCAGTACTTC
CASSQDHGSTYEQYF
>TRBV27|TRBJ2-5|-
TGTGCCAGCAGTTCGTCCGGGCAGGTCGGGAAGACCCAGTACTTC
CASSSSGQVGKTQYF
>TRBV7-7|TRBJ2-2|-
TGTGCTAGCAGCTTAGCGTTATCATGGCAGGGAGGAAACACCGGGGAGCTGTTTTTT
CASSLALSWQGGNTGELFF
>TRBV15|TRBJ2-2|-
TGTGCCACCAGCACCTCGACCGGGGAGCTGTTTTTT
CATSTSTGELFF